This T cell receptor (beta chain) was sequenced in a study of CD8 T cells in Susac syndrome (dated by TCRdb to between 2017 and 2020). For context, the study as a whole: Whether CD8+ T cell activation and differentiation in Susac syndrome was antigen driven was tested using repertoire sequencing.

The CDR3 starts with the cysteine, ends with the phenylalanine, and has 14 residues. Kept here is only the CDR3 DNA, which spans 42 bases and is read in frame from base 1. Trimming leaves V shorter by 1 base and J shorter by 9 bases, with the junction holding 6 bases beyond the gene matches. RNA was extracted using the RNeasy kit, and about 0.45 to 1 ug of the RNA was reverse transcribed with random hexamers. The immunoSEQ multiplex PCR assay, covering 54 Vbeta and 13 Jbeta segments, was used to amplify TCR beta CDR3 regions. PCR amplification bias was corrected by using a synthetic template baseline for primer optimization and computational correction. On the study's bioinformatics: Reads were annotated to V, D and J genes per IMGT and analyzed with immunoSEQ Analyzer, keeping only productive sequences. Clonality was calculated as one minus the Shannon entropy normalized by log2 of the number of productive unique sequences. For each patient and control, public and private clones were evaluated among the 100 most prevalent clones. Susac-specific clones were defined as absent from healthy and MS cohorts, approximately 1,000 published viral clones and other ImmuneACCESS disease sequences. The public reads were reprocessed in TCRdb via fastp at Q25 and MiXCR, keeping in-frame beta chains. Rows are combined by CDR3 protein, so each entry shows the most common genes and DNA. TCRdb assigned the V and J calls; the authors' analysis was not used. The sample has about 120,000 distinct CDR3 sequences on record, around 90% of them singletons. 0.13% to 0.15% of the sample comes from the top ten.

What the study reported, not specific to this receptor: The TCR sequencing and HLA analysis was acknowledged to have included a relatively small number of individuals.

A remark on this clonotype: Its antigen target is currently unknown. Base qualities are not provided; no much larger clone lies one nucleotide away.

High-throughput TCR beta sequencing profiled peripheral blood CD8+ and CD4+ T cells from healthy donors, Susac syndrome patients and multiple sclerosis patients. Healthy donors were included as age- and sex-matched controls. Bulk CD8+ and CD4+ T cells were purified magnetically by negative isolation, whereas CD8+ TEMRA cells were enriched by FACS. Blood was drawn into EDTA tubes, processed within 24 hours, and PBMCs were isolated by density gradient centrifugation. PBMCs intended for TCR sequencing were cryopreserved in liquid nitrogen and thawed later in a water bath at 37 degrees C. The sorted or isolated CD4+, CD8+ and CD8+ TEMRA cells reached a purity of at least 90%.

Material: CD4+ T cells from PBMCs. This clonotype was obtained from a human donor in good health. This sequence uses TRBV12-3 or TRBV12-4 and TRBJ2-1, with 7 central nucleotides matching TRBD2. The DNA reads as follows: TGTGCCAGCAGTTTAGGACTAGCCCGAGCTGAGCAGTTCTTC. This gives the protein CASSLGLARAEQFF.